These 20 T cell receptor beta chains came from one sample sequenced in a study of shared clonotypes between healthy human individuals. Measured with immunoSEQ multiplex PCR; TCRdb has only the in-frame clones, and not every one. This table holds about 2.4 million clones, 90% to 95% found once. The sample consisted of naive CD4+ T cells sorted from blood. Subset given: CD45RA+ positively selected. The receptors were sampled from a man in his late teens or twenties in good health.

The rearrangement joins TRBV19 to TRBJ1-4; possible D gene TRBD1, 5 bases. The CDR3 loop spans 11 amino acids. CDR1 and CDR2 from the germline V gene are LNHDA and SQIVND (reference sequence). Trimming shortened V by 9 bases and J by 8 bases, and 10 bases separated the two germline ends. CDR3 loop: CASGAGEKLFF. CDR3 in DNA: TGTGCCAGCGGGGCTGGAGAAAAACTGTTTTTT.

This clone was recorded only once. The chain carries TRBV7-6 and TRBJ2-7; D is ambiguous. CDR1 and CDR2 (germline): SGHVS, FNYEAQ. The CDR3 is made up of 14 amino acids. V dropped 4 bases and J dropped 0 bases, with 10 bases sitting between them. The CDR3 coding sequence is TGTGCCAGCAGCTCGGACGGTAGCTCCTACGAGCAGTACTTC. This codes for CASSSDGSSYEQYF.

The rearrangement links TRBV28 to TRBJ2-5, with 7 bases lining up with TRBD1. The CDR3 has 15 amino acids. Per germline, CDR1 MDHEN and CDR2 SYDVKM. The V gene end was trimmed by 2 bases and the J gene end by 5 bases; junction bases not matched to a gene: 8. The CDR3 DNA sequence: TGTGCCAGCAGTTTACCCCTAGGGGGCGCGGAGACCCAGTACTTC. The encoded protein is CASSLPLGGAETQYF.

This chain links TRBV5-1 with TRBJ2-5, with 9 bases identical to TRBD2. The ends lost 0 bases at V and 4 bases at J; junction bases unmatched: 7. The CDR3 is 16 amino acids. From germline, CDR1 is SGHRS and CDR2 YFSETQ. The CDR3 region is CASSLAGGRVPETQYF. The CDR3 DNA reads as TGCGCCAGCAGCTTGGCTGGCGGGAGGGTCCCAGAGACCCAGTACTTC.

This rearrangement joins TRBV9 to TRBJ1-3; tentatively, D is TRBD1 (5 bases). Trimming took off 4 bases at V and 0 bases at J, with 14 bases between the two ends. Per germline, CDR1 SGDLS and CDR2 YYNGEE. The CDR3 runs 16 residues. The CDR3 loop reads CASSPGDGRSGNTIYF. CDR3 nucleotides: TGTGCCAGCAGCCCTGGGGACGGTCGCTCTGGAAACACCATATATTTT.

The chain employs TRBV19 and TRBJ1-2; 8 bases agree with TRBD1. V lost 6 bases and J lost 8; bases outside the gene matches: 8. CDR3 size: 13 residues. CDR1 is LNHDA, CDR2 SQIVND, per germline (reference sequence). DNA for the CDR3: TGTGCCAGTAGCCGACAGGGGCAGAGCGGCTACACCTTC. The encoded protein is CASSRQGQSGYTF.

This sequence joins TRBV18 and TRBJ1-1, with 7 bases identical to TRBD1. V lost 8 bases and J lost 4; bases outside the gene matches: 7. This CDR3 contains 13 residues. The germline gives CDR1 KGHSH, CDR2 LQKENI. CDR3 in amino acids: CASTGTVSTEAFF. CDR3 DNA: TGTGCCAGCACGGGGACAGTTTCCACTGAAGCTTTCTTT. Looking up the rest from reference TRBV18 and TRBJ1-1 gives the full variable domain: NAGVMQNPRHLVRRRGQEARLRCSPMKGHSHVYWYRQLPEEGLKFMVYLQKENIIDESGMPKERFSAEFPKEGPSILRIQQVVRGDSAAYFCASTGTVSTEAFFGQGTRLTVV.

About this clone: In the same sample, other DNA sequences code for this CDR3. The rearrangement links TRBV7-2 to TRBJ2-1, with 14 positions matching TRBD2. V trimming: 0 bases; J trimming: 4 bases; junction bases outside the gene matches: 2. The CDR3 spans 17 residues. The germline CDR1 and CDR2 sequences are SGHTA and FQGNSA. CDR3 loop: CASSLAGTSGSYNEQFF. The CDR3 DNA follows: TGTGCCAGCAGCTTAGCTGGGACTAGCGGGAGTTACAATGAGCAGTTCTTC.

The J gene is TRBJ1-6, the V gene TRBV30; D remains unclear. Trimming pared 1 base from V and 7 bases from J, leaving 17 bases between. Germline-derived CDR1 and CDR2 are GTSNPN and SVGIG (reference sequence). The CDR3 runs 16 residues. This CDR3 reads CAWSASRGNLNSPLHF. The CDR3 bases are TGTGCCTGGAGTGCCAGTCGTGGGAATCTAAATTCACCCCTCCACTTT.

Here the CDR3 reads CASSIGARAFDSPLHF. The CDR3, as DNA: TGTGCCAGTAGTATAGGCGCCAGGGCGTTTGATTCACCCCTCCACTTT. The V call is TRBV19, the J call TRBJ1-6; possible D gene TRBD1, 5 bases. Germline V gene data show CDR1 as LNHDA and CDR2 as SQIVND (reference sequence). V lost 1 base, J lost 8 bases, and 15 bases lay in between. This CDR3 spans 16 amino acids.

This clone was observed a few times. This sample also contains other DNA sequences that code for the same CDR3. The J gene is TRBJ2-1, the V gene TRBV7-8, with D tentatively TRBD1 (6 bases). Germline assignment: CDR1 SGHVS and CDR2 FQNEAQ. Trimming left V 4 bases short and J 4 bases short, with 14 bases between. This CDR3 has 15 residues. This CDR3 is CASSSSGTPYNEQFF. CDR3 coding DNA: TGTGCCAGCAGCTCCTCCGGGACACCGTACAATGAGCAGTTCTTC. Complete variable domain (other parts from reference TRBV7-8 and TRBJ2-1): GAGVSQSPRYKVAKRGQDVALRCDPISGHVSLFWYQQALGQGPEFLTYFQNEAQLDKSGLPSDRFFAERPEGSVSTLKIQRTQQEDSAVYLCASSSSGTPYNEQFFGPGTRLTVL.

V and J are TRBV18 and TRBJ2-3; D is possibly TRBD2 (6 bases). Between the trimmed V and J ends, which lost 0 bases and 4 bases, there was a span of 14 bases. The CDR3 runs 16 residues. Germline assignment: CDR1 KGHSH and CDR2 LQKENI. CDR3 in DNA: TGTGCCAGCTCACCACCTTCCGGGGGTGTTGCAGATACGCAGTATTTT. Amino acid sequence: CASSPPSGGVADTQYF.

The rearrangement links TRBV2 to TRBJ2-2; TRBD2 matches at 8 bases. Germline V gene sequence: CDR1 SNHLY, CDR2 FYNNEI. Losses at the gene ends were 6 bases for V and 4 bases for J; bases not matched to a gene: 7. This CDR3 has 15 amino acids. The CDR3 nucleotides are TGTGCCAGCAGGCGGGCGGGAGGCAGCACCGGGGAGCTGTTTTTT. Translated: CASRRAGGSTGELFF.

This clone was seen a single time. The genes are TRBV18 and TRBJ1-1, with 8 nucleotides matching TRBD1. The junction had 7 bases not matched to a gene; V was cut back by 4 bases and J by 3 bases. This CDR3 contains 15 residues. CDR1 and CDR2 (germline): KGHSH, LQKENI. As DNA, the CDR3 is TGTGCCAGCTCACAAACACAGGGGGAGGACACTGAAGCTTTCTTT. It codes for CASSQTQGEDTEAFF.

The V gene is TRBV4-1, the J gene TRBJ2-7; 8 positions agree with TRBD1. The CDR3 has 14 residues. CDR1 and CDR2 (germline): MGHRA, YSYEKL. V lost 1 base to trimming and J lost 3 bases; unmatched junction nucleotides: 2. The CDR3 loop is CASSQGDRLYEQYF. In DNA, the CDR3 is TGCGCCAGCAGCCAAGGGGACAGGCTCTACGAGCAGTACTTC.

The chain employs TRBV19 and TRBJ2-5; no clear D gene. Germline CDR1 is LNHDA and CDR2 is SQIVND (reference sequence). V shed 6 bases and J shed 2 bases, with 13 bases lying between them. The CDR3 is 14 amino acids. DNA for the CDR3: TGTGCCAGTAGGGGGAATCTGGCACAAGAGACCCAGTACTTC. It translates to CASRGNLAQETQYF.

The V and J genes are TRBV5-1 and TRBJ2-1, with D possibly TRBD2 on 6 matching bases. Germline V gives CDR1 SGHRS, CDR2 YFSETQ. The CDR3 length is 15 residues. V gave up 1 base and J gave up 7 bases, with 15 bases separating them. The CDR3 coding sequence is TGCGCCAGCAGCTTGAGAACAGGACGGGAGAATGAGCAGTTCTTC. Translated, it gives CASSLRTGRENEQFF. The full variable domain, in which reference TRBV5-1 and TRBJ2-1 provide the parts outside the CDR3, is KAGVTQTPRYLIKTRGQQVTLSCSPISGHRSVSWYQQTPGQGLQFLFEYFSETQRNKGNFPGRFSGRQFSNSRSEMNVSTLELGDSALYLCASSLRTGRENEQFFGPGTRLTVL.

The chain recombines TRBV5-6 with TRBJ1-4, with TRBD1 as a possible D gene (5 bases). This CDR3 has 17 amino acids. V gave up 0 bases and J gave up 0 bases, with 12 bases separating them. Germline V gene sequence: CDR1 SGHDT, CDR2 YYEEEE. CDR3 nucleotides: TGTGCCAGCAGCTTGGGCTTTGGGGCGTCAACTAATGAAAAACTGTTTTTT. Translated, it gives CASSLGFGASTNEKLFF.

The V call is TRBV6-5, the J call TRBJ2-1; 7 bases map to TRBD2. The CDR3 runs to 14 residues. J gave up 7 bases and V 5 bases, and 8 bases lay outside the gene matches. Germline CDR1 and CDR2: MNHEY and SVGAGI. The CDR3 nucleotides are TGTGCCAGCAGTCGGGACTATAAATCAAATGAGCAGTTCTTC. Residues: CASSRDYKSNEQFF.

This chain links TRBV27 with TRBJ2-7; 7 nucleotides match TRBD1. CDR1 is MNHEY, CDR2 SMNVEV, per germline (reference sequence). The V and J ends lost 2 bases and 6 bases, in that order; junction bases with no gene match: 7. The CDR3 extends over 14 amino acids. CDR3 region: CASSLNRGGSEQYF. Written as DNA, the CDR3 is TGTGCCAGCAGTTTAAACAGGGGCGGATCCGAGCAGTACTTC.